What follows are 22 T cell receptor beta chains derived from one specimen sequenced in a study of patients and donors after allogeneic stem cell transplantation. TCRdb reprocessed the RT-PCR reads via MiXCR and lists one record per CDR3 protein. Here the sample spans hundreds of thousands of distinct CDR3 sequences, roughly 17% being singletons. Sequencing used blood, either unsorted or a sorted T cell fraction (not recorded which). These receptors all stem from a human donor who was either an allogeneic HSCT recipient or a stem cell or donor lymphocyte infusion donor (not recorded which). It is not recorded whose cells these are; they may come from a transplant donor.

The V call is TRBV29-1, the J call TRBJ1-2; no firm D call. The V end was cut by 5 bases, the J end by 5 bases, with 15 bases between. The CDR3 contains 13 residues. CDR1 is SQVTM and CDR2 is ANQGSEA in the germline V gene. CDR3 bases: TGCAGCGTTCTTTTAATGACCGGGTATGGCTACACCTTC. Translation: CSVLLMTGYGYTF.

The chain carries TRBV6-1 and TRBJ2-2; D ambiguous. Germline V gene sequence: CDR1 MNHNS, CDR2 SASEGT. The CDR3 spans 16 residues. V dropped 1 base and J dropped 0 bases, with 9 bases sitting between them. CDR3 coding DNA: TGTGCCAGCAGTGAAGGGGCCGGTACGAACACCGGGGAGCTGTTTTTT. Its protein product is CASSEGAGTNTGELFF.

This clonotype was observed at least ten times. The genes are TRBV6-1 and TRBJ2-1; tentatively, D is TRBD2 (5 bases). The germline gives CDR1 MNHNS, CDR2 SASEGT. This CDR3 contains 14 residues. Trimming cost V 10 bases and J 5 bases, with 18 bases left between them. In DNA form, the CDR3 reads TGTGCCACCCTGACACTAGGATCCCACAATGAGCAGTTCTTC. This encodes CATLTLGSHNEQFF.

The CDR3: CACDPTGTDTQYF. The CDR3 nucleotides read TGTGCTTGCGATCCGACAGGGACAGATACGCAGTATTTT. V gene TRBV30 combines with J gene TRBJ2-3, with TRBD1 matching over 7 bases. The CDR3 covers 13 residues. Germline-derived CDR1 and CDR2 are GTSNPN and SVGIG (reference sequence).

This clonotype has at least ten counts. CDR3 nucleotides: TGTGCCAGCAGCCAAGGAAGGACTAGCGAGAGCAATGAGCAGTTCTTC. Translating gives CASSQGRTSESNEQFF. The chain couples TRBV3-1 to TRBJ2-1; 9 nucleotides align to TRBD2. The CDR3 covers 16 residues. The germline V gene has CDR1 LGHDT and CDR2 YNNKEL (reference sequence). V lost 1 base, J lost 6 bases, and 7 bases stayed unmatched.

This clonotype was detected only a few times. V and J are TRBV9 and TRBJ2-1, with D possibly matching TRBD1 (6 bases). The CDR3 covers 14 residues. Trimming shortened V by 4 bases and J by 5 bases, and 13 bases separated the two germline ends. The V gene's germline CDR1 is SGDLS and CDR2 YYNGEE. The CDR3 loop reads CASSRSGDHNEQFF. DNA for the CDR3: TGTGCCAGCAGCCGGTCAGGGGACCACAATGAGCAGTTCTTC. The whole variable domain, remainder taken from reference TRBV9 and TRBJ2-1, is DSGVTQTPKHLITATGQRVTLRCSPRSGDLSVYWYQQSLDQGLQFLIQYYNGEERAKGNILERFSAQQFPDLHSELNLSSLELGDSALYFCASSRSGDHNEQFFGPGTRLTVL.

This clonotype was recorded at least ten times. The chain combines TRBV20-1 with TRBJ2-7, with D perhaps TRBD1 (6 bases). Germline V gives CDR1 DFQATT, CDR2 SNEGSKA (reference sequence). This CDR3 contains 13 residues. The ends were cut back, 2 bases at V and 4 bases at J, with 12 bases in the middle. The CDR3 here is CSARPTGDYEQYF. In DNA form, the CDR3 reads TGCAGTGCTAGACCGACAGGCGATTACGAGCAGTACTTC.

The count of this clonotype is one. The junction departs from germline at one end; a sequencing error may be responsible. The rearrangement links TRBV3-1 to TRBJ2-2; perhaps TRBD2 as D (5 bases). Germline lookup yields CDR1 LGHDT and CDR2 YNNKEL (reference sequence). CDR3 length equals 15 residues. The CDR3 DNA is TGTGCCAGCTTCCCGGGATCAATCTACACCGGGGAGCTGCTTTTT. Encoded protein: CASFPGSIYTGELLF.

This clonotype was seen a handful of times. V usage is TRBV9 and J usage is TRBJ2-7; possible D gene TRBD2, 5 bases. V was clipped by 5 bases and J by 6 bases, with 12 bases between them. CDR1 is SGDLS, CDR2 YYNGEE, per germline. The CDR3 spans 12 residues. In DNA form, the CDR3 reads TGTGCCAGCAGTATGGAAGGGAGCGAGCAGTACTTC. Residues: CASSMEGSEQYF.

The rearrangement uses TRBV9 and TRBJ2-2, with TRBD1 as a possible D gene (6 bases). Per the germline V gene, CDR1 is SGDLS and CDR2 is YYNGEE. The CDR3 totals 15 residues. Trimming stripped 2 bases from V and 4 bases from J, with 12 bases between. The CDR3 DNA sequence: TGTGCCAGCAGCGTCCTGGGACACCCCACCGGGGAGCTGTTTTTT. This encodes CASSVLGHPTGELFF.

This clonotype showed up just a few times. V is TRBV4-1 and J is TRBJ1-6; D unresolved. The CDR3 contains 14 residues. Germline assignment: CDR1 MGHRA and CDR2 YSYEKL. V was clipped by 0 bases and J by 11 bases, with 11 bases between them. The CDR3 loop is CASSQDPLGAPLHF. The CDR3 DNA follows: TGCGCCAGCAGCCAAGATCCCCTTGGAGCACCCCTCCACTTT.

V is TRBV27 and J is TRBJ2-1, with D perhaps being TRBD1 or TRBD2 (6 bases each). CDR3 length: 12 amino acids. The germline CDR1 and CDR2 sequences are MNHEY and SMNVEV (reference sequence). Deletions cut 4 bases from V and 15 bases from J, with 16 bases between. The CDR3 DNA is TGTGCCAGCAGTTCCCGATCTGGGGGGCGGTTCTTC. It specifies CASSSRSGGRFF.

CDR3 residues: CASSPEVAGLTGELFF. CDR3 in DNA: TGTGCCAGCAGCCCCGAGGTGGCGGGACTCACCGGGGAGCTGTTTTTT. The chain joins TRBV7-2 to TRBJ2-2; the D gene is possibly TRBD2 (6 bases). Trimming shortened V by 5 bases and J by 4 bases, and 17 bases separated the two germline ends. The CDR3 consists of 16 residues. Per germline, CDR1 SGHTA and CDR2 FQGNSA.

This chain joins TRBV4-2 and TRBJ2-1; the match to TRBD2 covers 8 bases. With V trimmed by 0 bases and J by 10 bases, 11 bases remained unmatched. The CDR3 totals 16 residues. From germline, CDR1 is LGHNA and CDR2 YNFKEQ. Here the CDR3 DNA reads TGTGCCAGCAGCCAAGAAGGGGCGGGGGGTTCCGAAGAGCAGTTCTTC. It specifies CASSQEGAGGSEEQFF.

The sample holds a few counts of this clonotype. This chain links TRBV9 with TRBJ2-7; D unresolved. Trimming took 3 bases from V and 6 from J, leaving 16 bases between them. CDR1 is SGDLS and CDR2 is YYNGEE in the germline V gene. This CDR3 is built from 14 residues. The CDR3 bases are TGTGCCAGCAGCGACTTCCCTGATTCGTCCGAGCAGTACTTC. Protein sequence: CASSDFPDSSEQYF.

There are many counts of this clonotype. The J gene is TRBJ1-3, the V gene TRBV29-1; 7 bases match TRBD1. The CDR3 is made up of 14 amino acids. The J segment lost 1 base and the V segment lost 5 bases, leaving 5 bases of the junction unmatched. Germline V gene lookup returns CDR1 SQVTM and CDR2 ANQGSEA. CDR3 DNA sequence: TGCAGCGTTATGACAGGGACTTCTGGAAACACCATATATTTT. Protein product: CSVMTGTSGNTIYF.

This clonotype occurred many times. This rearrangement joins TRBV12-3 or TRBV12-4 to TRBJ2-1; TRBD2 aligns across 8 bases. With 1 base clipped from V and 4 bases from J, the junction kept 6 bases outside the gene matches. The CDR3 extends over 16 amino acids. CDR3 nucleotide sequence: TGTGCCAGCAGTTTAGGGTTCGGGAGGGGGTACAATGAGCAGTTCTTC. Its protein is CASSLGFGRGYNEQFF.

The sample holds many counts of this clonotype. This chain connects TRBV12-3 or TRBV12-4 to TRBJ2-5, with D tentatively TRBD2 (6 bases). This CDR3 is built from 13 residues. V was shortened by 6 bases and J by 5 bases, with 13 bases between the two germline ends. The CDR3 sequence: CASSRSGHETQYF. CDR3 DNA sequence: TGTGCCAGCAGCCGTAGCGGCCATGAGACCCAGTACTTC.

This chain joins TRBV3-1 and TRBJ2-1, with D possibly being TRBD2 (6 bases). V was trimmed by 4 bases and J by 4 bases, leaving 14 bases between them. Germline CDR1 LGHDT, CDR2 YNNKEL (reference sequence). This CDR3 is built from 15 residues. CDR3 nucleotides: TGTGCCAGCAGCCCATCCCCGGGACTTTACAATGAGCAGTTCTTC. Protein: CASSPSPGLYNEQFF.

The chain carries TRBV23-1 and TRBJ2-5; the D gene could be TRBD1 or TRBD2 (5 bases each). TRBV23-1 falls under the ORF class, with uncertain function. Deletions cut 0 bases from V and 3 bases from J, with 17 bases between. The CDR3 length is 17 residues. The CDR3 reads CASSQSSVGTPKETQYF. CDR3 DNA: TGCGCCAGCAGTCAATCTTCGGTAGGGACCCCCAAAGAGACCCAGTACTTC.

The rearrangement joins TRBV6-5 to TRBJ1-2, with 7 bases aligning to TRBD1. The CDR3 length is 13 residues. V shed 0 bases and J 8 bases; nucleotides not matched to a gene: 3. CDR1 is MNHEY, CDR2 SVGAGI, per germline. CDR3 region: CASSYSKDRGYTF. CDR3 nucleotide sequence: TGTGCCAGCAGTTACTCGAAGGACAGGGGCTACACCTTC.

In its sample, this clonotype was seen a few times. The chain recombines TRBV6-1 with TRBJ2-7, with D possibly matching TRBD1 (6 bases). CDR1 MNHNS and CDR2 SASEGT come from the germline V gene. This CDR3 is 14 amino acids long. V gave up 8 bases and J gave up 2 bases, with 16 bases separating them. The CDR3 nucleotides read TGTGCCAGCCAACAGGGAATAACGACCTACGAGCAGTACTTC. Its protein is CASQQGITTYEQYF.